This TCR beta chain was sequenced during a study of blood T cells in healthy people across ages. Concerning this clonotype itself: Its antigen is not identified.

Drawing of peripheral blood yielded about 9.7 milliliters from each donor. PBMCs numbering at least 7 million were isolated per sample. Study-wide results and limits: Whereas aged donors had fewer naive CD4+ cells, long-lived donors had more of them and higher diversity.

The germline CDR1 and CDR2 sequences are LNHDA and SQIVND (reference sequence). Losses at the gene ends were 2 bases for V and 5 bases for J; bases not matched to a gene: 4. The CDR3 covers 15 residues. A second PCR of 7 to 11 cycles used a sample-barcoded 5' primer and a J-beta primer mix. MiXCR was run by TCRdb on the 5' RACE reads, yielding one entry per CDR3 protein. The table has 550,000 to 650,000 distinct CDR3 sequences, about 28% seen once. Separately, the same data were catalogued under a study of T cells of mothers and their children. That publication notes: The study recruited a few healthy Caucasian mothers and their six children as donors.

The specimen was blood. The chain carries TRBV19 and TRBJ2-3; 10 positions match TRBD2. The receptor comes from a boy between 2 and 10 years old in good health. CDR3 amino acids: CASSIRTSGGDTQYF. The CDR3 DNA reads as TGTGCCAGTAGTATACGGACTAGCGGTGGAGATACGCAGTATTTT.